This T cell receptor (beta chain) was recorded in a study of blood T cell repertoires in COVID-19. The wider study: Sites across the United States, Italy and Spain contributed samples from acute and convalescent COVID-19. T cells, B-cell-depleted T cells, or PBMCs supplied cDNA or gDNA.

Per the original methods: The authors estimated nucleated cell counts from reference gene primer amplification. Repertoires were generated with immunoSEQ multiplex PCR, while TCRdb's copy carries only in-frame clones and drops some. V, J and clone size were drawn from that table, and D and trimming were deduced from the DNA. The sample contains under 75,000 clones, just over 85% of which appear only once. This clone was counted a single time. Specimen: peripheral blood. The origin of this receptor is a woman older than 75 with active COVID-19.

CDR3 in DNA: TGTGCCAGCAGCTCAAGACTAGCGGGGGGGTACAATGAGCAGTTCTTC. Translation: CASSSRLAGGYNEQFF. The chain couples TRBV9 to TRBJ2-1, with 14 bases fitting TRBD2. CDR3 length equals 16 residues. Germline CDR1 is SGDLS and CDR2 is YYNGEE. The V and J ends lost 4 bases and 4 bases, in that order; junction bases with no gene match: 4.